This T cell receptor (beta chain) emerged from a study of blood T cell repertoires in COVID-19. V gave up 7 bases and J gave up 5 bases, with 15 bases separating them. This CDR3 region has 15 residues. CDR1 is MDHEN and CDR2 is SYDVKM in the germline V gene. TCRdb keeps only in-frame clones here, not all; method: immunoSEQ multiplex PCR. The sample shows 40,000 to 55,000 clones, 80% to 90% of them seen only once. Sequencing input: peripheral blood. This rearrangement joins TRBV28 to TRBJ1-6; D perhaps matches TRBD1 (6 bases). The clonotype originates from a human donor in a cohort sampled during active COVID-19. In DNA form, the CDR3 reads TGTGCCAGCACCCCGGGGGGCGTTAATAATTCACCCCTCCACTTT. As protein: CASTPGGVNNSPLHF.